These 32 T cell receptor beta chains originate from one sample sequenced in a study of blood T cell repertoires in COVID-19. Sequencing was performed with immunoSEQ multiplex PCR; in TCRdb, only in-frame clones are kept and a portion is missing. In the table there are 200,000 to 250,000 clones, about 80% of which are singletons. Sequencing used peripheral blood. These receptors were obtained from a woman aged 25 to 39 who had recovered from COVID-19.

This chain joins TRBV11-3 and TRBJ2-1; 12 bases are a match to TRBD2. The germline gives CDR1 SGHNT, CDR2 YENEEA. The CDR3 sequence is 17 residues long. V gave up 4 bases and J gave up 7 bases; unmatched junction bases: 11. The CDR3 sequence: CASSSPSSSGRGNEQFF. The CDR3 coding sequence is TGTGCCAGCAGCTCCCCCTCGTCTAGCGGGAGGGGGAATGAGCAGTTCTTC.

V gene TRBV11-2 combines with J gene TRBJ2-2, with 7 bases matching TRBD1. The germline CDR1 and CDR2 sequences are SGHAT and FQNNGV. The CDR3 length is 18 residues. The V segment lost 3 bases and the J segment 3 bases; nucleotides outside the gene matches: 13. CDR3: CASSFTAPYRGDTGELFF. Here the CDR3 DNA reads TGTGCCAGCAGCTTCACCGCTCCTTACAGGGGCGACACCGGGGAGCTGTTTTTT.

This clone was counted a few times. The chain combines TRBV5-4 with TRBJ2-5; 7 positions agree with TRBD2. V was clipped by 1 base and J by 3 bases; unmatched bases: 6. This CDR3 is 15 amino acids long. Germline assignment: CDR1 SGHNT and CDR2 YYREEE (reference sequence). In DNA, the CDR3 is TGTGCCAGCAGCTTGATGGGGGAGGGAAAAGAGACCCAGTACTTC. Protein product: CASSLMGEGKETQYF.

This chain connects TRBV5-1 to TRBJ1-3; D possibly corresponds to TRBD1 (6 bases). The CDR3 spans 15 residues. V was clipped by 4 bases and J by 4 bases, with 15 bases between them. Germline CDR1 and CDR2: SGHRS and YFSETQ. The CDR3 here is CASSGLQGPGNTIYF. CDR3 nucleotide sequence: TGCGCCAGCAGCGGGTTACAGGGTCCCGGAAACACCATATATTTT.

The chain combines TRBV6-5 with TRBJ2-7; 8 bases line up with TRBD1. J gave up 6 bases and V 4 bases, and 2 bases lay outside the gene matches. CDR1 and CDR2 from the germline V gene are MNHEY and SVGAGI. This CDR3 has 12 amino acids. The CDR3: CASSSQGAEQYF. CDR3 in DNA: TGTGCCAGCAGTTCCCAGGGGGCCGAGCAGTACTTC.

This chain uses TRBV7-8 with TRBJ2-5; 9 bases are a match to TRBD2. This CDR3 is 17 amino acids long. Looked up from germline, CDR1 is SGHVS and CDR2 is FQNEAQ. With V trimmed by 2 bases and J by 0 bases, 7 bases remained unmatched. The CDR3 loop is CASSLNGLAGNQETQYF. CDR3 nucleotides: TGTGCCAGCAGCTTAAATGGGCTAGCGGGAAACCAAGAGACCCAGTACTTC.

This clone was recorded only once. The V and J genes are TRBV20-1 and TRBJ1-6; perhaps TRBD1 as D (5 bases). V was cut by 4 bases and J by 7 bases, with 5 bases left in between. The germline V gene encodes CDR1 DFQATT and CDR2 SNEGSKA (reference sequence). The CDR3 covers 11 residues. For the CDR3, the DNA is TGCAGTGCTAAGGGGAATTCACCCCTCCACTTT. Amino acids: CSAKGNSPLHF.

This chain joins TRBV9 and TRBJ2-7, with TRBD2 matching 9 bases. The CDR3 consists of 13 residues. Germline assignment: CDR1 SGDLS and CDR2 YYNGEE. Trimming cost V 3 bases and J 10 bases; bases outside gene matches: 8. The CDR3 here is CASSERAGGSQYF. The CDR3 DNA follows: TGTGCCAGCAGCGAGAGAGCGGGAGGTTCTCAGTACTTC. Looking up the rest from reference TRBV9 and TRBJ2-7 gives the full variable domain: DSGVTQTPKHLITATGQRVTLRCSPRSGDLSVYWYQQSLDQGLQFLIQYYNGEERAKGNILERFSAQQFPDLHSELNLSSLELGDSALYFCASSERAGGSQYFGPGTRLTVT.

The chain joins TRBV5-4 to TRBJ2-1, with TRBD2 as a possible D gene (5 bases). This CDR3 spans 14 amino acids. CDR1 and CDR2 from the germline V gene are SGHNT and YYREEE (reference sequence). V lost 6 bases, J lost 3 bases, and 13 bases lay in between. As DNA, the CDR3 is TGTGCCAGCACCGTGGCGGGTTACTACAATGAGCAGTTCTTC. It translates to CASTVAGYYNEQFF.

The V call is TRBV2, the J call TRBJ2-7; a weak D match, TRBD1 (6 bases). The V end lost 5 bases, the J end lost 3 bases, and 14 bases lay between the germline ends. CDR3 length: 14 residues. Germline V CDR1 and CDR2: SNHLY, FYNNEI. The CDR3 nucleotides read TGTGCCAGCAGTCCCGGGACAAGGGGCTACGAGCAGTACTTC. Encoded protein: CASSPGTRGYEQYF.

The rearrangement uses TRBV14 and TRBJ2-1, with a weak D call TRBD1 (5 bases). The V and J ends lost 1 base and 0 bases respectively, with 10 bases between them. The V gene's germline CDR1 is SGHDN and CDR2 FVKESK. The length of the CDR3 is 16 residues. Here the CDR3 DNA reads TGTGCCAGCAGCCAAGGGTACAGGAGCTCCTACAATGAGCAGTTCTTC. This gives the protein CASSQGYRSSYNEQFF. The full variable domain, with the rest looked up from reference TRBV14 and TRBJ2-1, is EAGVTQFPSHSVIEKGQTVTLRCDPISGHDNLYWYRRVMGKEIKFLLHFVKESKQDESGMPNNRFLAERTGGTYSTLKVQPAELEDSGVYFCASSQGYRSSYNEQFFGPGTRLTVL.

The CDR3: CASNLGDRVYSGANVLTF. In DNA form, the CDR3 reads TGTGCCAGCAACCTGGGGGACAGGGTGTACTCTGGGGCCAACGTCCTGACTTTC. This sequence joins TRBV9 and TRBJ2-6, with 9 nucleotides matching TRBD1. Trimming took 6 bases from V and 0 from J; bases not matched to a gene: 10. The CDR3 contains 18 residues. Per the germline V gene, CDR1 is SGDLS and CDR2 is YYNGEE.

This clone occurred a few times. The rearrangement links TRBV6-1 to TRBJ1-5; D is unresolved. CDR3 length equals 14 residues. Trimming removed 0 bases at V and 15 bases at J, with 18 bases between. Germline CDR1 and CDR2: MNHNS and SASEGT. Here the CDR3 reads CASSEAGRTPLWHF. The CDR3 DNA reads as TGTGCCAGCAGTGAAGCAGGGAGGACTCCTTTGTGGCATTTT.

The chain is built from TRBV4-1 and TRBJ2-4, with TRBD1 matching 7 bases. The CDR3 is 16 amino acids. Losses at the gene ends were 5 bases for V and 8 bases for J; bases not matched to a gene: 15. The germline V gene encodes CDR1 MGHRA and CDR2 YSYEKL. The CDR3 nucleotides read TGCGCCAGCAGCGCCCAGACAGGGCGGCCCAAGGACATTCAGTACTTC. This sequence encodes CASSAQTGRPKDIQYF.

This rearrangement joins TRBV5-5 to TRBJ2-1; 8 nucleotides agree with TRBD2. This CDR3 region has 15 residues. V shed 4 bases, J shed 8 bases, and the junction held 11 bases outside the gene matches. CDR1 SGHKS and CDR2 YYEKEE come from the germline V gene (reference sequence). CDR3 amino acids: CASSVQSGSWDEQFF. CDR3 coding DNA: TGTGCCAGCAGCGTCCAGAGCGGGAGCTGGGATGAGCAGTTCTTC.

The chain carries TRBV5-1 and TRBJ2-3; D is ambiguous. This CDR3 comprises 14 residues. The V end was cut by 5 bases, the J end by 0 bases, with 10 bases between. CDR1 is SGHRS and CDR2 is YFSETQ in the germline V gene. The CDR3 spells CASSQQTSTDTQYF. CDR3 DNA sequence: TGCGCCAGCAGTCAGCAGACTAGCACAGATACGCAGTATTTT. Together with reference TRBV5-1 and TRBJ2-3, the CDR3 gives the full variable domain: KAGVTQTPRYLIKTRGQQVTLSCSPISGHRSVSWYQQTPGQGLQFLFEYFSETQRNKGNFPGRFSGRQFSNSRSEMNVSTLELGDSALYLCASSQQTSTDTQYFGPGTRLTVL.

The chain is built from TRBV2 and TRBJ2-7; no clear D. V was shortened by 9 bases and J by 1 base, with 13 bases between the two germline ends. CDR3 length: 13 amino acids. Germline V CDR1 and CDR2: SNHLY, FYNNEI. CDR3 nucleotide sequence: TGTGCCAGTTCCTATTCCGAGTCCTACGAGCAGTACTTC. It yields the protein CASSYSESYEQYF.

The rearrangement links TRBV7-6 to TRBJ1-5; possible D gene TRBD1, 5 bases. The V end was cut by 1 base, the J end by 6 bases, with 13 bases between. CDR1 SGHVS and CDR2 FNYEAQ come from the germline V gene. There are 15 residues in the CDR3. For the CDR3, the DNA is TGTGCCAGCAGCTTAGATGGCAGGGTCGGTCAGCCCCAGCATTTT. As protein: CASSLDGRVGQPQHF.

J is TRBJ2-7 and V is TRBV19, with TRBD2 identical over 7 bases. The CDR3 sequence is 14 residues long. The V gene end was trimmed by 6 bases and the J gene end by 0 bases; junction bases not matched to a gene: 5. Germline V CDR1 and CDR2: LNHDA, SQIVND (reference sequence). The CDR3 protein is CASSRQRDSYEQYF. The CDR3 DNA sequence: TGTGCCAGTAGCCGTCAGCGGGACTCCTACGAGCAGTACTTC. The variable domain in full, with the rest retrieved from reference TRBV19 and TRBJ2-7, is DGGITQSPKYLFRKEGQNVTLSCEQNLNHDAMYWYRQDPGQGLRLIYYSQIVNDFQKGDIAEGYSVSREKKESFPLTVTSAQKNPTAFYLCASSRQRDSYEQYFGPGTRLTVT.

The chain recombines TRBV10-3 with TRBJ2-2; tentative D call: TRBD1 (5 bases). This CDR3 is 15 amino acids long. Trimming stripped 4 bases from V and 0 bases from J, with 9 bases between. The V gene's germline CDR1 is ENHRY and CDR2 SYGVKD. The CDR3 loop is CAISVGAPNTGELFF. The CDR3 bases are TGTGCCATCAGTGTTGGGGCCCCGAACACCGGGGAGCTGTTTTTT.

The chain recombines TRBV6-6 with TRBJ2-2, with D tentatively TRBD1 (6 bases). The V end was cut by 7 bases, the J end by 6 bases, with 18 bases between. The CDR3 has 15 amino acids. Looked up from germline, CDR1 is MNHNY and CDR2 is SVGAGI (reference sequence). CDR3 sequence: CASTPLGGTSGELFF. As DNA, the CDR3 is TGTGCCAGCACCCCACTAGGGGGAACATCCGGGGAGCTGTTTTTT.

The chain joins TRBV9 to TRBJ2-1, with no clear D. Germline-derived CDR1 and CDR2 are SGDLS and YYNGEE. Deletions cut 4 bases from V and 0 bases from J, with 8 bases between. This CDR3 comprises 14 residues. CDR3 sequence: CASSRLSSYNEQFF. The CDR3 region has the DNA TGTGCCAGCAGCCGACTCAGCTCCTACAATGAGCAGTTCTTC.

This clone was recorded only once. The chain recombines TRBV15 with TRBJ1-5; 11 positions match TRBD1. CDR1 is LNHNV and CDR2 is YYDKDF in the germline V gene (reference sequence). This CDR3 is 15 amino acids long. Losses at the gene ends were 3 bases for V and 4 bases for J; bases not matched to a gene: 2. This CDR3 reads CATSSGTGGNQPQHF. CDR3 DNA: TGTGCCACCAGCAGTGGGACAGGGGGTAATCAGCCCCAGCATTTT.

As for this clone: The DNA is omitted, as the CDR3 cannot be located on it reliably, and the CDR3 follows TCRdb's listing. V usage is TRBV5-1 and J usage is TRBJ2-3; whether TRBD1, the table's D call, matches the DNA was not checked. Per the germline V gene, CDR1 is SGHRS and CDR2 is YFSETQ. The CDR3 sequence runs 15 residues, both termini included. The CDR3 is CASSLFGQGLSTQYF.

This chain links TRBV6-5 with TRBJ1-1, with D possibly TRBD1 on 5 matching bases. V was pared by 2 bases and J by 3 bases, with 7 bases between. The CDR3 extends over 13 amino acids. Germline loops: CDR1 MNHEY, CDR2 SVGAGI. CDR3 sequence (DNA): TGTGCCAGCAGTTACAGGGGTGACACTGAAGCTTTCTTT. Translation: CASSYRGDTEAFF.

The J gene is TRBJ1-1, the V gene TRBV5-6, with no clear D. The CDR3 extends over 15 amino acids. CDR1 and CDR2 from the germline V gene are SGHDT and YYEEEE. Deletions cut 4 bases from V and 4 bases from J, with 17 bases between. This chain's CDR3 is CASSVYQGGGTEAFF. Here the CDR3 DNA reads TGTGCCAGCAGCGTATACCAAGGTGGAGGCACTGAAGCTTTCTTT. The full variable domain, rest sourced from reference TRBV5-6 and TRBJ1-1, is DAGVTQSPTHLIKTRGQQVTLRCSPKSGHDTVSWYQQALGQGPQFIFQYYEEEERQRGNFPDRFSGHQFPNYSSELNVNALLLGDSALYLCASSVYQGGGTEAFFGQGTRLTVV.

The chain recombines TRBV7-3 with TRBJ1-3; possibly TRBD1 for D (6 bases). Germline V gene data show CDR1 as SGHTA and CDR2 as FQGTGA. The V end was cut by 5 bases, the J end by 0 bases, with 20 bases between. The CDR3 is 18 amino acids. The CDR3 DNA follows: TGTGCCAGCAGCCTACTGCCAGACAGGACCATCTCTGGAAACACCATATATTTT. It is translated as CASSLLPDRTISGNTIYF.

CDR3 DNA sequence: TGTGCCAGCAGTTTACGCCCATACAAGAACACTGAAGCTTTCTTT. It encodes CASSLRPYKNTEAFF. The rearrangement joins TRBV28 to TRBJ1-1; D is uncertain. V was clipped by 2 bases and J by 1 base, with 11 bases between them. The V gene's germline CDR1 is MDHEN and CDR2 SYDVKM. This CDR3 comprises 15 residues.

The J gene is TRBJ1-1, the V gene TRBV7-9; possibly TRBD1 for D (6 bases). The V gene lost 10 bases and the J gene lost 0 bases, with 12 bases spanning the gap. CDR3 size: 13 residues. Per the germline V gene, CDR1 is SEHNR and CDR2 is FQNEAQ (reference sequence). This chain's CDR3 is CATSDSLNTEAFF. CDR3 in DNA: TGTGCCACCTCGGACAGTTTGAACACTGAAGCTTTCTTT.

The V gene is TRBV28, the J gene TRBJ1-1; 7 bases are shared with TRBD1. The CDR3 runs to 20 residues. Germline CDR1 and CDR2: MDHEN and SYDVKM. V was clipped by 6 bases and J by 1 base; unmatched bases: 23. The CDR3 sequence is CASSRPMVLRKDRENTEAFF. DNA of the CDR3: TGTGCCAGCAGCCGCCCTATGGTCCTCCGCAAAGACAGGGAGAACACTGAAGCTTTCTTT.

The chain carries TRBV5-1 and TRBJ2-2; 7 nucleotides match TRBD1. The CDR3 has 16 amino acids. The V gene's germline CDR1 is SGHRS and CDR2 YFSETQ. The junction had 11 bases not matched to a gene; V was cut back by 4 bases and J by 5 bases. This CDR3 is CASSGLPGQLTGELFF. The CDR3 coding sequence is TGCGCCAGCAGCGGTCTACCGGGACAGTTAACCGGGGAGCTGTTTTTT.

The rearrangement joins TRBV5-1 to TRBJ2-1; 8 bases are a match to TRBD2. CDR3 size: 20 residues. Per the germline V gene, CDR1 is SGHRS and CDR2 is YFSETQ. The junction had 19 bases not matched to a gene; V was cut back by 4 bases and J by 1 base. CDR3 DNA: TGCGCCAGCAGCCCTCTGGGGACTAGTAAGGGTTCTGCTTCCTACAATGAGCAGTTCTTC. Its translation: CASSPLGTSKGSASYNEQFF.